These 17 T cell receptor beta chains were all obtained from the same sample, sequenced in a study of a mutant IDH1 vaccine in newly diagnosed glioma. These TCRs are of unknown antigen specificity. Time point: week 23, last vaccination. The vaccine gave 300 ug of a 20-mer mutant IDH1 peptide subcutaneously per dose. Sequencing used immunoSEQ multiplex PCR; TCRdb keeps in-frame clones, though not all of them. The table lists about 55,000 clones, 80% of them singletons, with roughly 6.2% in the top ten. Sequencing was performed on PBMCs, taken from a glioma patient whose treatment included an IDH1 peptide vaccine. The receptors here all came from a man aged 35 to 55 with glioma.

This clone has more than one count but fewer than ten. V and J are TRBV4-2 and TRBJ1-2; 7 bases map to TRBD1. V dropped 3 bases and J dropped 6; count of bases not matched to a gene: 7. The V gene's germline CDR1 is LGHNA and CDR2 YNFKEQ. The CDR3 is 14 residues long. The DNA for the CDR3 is TGTGCCAGCAGCCATGCCGGGACAGCCGATGGCTACACCTTC. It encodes CASSHAGTADGYTF.

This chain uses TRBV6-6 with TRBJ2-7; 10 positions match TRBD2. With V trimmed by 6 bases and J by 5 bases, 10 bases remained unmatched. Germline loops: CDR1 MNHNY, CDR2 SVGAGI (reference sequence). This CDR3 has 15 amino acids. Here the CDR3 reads CASREETSGQHEQYF. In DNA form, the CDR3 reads TGTGCCAGCAGGGAGGAGACTAGCGGGCAGCACGAGCAGTACTTC.

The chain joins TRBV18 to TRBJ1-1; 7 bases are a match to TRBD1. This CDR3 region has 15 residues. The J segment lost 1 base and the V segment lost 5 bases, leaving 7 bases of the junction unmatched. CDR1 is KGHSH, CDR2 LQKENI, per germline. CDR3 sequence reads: CASSKGQSGNTEAFF. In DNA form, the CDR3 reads TGTGCCAGCTCAAAGGGACAGTCCGGGAACACTGAAGCTTTCTTT.

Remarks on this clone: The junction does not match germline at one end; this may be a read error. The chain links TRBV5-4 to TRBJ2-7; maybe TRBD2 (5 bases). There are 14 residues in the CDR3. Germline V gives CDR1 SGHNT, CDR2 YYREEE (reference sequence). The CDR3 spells CASSMGGLRREQYF. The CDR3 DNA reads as TGTGCGAGCAGTATGGGCGGGCTCCGGAGGGAGCAGTACTTC. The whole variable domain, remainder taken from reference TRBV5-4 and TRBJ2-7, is ETGVTQSPTHLIKTRGQQVTLRCSSQSGHNTVSWYQQALGQGPQFIFQYYREEENGRGNFPPRFSGLQFPNYSSELNVNALELDDSALYLCASSMGGLRREQYFGPGTRLTVT.

The CDR3 region has the DNA TGTGCCAGCGGTCCATATGAGGGCCCGGGAGAGACCCAGTACTTC. It yields the protein CASGPYEGPGETQYF. The rearrangement uses TRBV9 and TRBJ2-5, with D maybe TRBD2 (5 bases). This CDR3 contains 15 residues. In germline, CDR1 is SGDLS, CDR2 YYNGEE. V lost 7 bases to trimming and J lost 4 bases, with 20 bases between them.

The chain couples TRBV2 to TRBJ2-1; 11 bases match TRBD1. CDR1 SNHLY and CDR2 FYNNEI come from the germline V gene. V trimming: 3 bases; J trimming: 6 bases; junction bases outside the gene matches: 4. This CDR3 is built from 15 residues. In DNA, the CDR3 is TGTGCCAGCAGTGAGGGGGGGACAGGGGGCAATGAGCAGTTCTTC. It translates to CASSEGGTGGNEQFF.

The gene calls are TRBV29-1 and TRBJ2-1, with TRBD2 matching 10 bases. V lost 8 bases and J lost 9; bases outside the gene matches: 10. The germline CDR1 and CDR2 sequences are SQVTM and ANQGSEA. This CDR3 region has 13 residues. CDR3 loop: CSFSGGYFGEQFF. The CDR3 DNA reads TGCAGCTTTAGCGGGGGGTACTTCGGTGAGCAGTTCTTC.

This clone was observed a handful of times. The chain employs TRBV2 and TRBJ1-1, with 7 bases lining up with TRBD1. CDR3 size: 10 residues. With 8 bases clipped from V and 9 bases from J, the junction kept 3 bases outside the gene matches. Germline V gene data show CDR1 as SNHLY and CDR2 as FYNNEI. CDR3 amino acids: CASQQGKAFF. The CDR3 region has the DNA TGTGCCAGCCAACAGGGGAAAGCTTTCTTT.

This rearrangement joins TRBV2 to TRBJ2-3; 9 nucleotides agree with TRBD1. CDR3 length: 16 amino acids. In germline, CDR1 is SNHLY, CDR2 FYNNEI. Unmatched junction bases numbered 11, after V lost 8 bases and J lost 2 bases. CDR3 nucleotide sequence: TGTGCCAGCGGGATTCAACAGGGGGCCGCCACAGATACGCAGTATTTT. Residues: CASGIQQGAATDTQYF.

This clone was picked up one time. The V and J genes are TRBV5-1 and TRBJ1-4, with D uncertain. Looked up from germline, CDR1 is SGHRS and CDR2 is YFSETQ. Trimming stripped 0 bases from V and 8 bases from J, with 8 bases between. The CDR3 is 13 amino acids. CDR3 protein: CASSLGGGEKLFF. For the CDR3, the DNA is TGCGCCAGCAGCTTGGGGGGAGGCGAAAAACTGTTTTTT.

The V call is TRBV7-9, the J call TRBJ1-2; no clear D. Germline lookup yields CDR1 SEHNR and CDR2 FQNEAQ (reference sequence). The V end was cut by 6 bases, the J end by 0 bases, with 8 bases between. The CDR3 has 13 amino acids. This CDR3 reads CASRSPANYGYTF. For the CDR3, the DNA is TGTGCCAGCAGGAGCCCGGCTAACTATGGCTACACCTTC.

This CDR3 is CASSSLGGLRNSPLHF. CDR3 sequence (DNA): TGTGCCAGCAGCTCGTTGGGAGGGCTGAGGAATTCACCCCTCCACTTT. This chain uses TRBV5-4 with TRBJ1-6; D unresolved. V lost 3 bases and J lost 7, with 17 bases in between. CDR1 is SGHNT and CDR2 is YYREEE in the germline V gene (reference sequence). CDR3 length: 16 residues.

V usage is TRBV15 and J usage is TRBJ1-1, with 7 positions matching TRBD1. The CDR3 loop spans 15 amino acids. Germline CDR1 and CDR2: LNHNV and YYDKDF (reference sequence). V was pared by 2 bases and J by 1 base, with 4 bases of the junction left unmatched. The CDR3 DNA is TGTGCCACCAGCAGAACGGACAGGAGGAACACTGAAGCTTTCTTT. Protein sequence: CATSRTDRRNTEAFF. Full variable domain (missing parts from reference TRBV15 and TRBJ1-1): DAMVIQNPRYQVTQFGKPVTLSCSQTLNHNVMYWYQQKSSQAPKLLFHYYDKDFNNEADTPDNFQSRRPNTSFCFLDIRSPGLGDTAMYLCATSRTDRRNTEAFFGQGTRLTVV.

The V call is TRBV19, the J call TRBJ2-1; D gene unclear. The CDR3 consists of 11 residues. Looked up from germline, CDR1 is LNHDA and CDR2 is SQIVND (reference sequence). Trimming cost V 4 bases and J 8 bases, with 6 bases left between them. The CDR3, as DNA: TGTGCCAGTAGTAGGGGTCATGAGCAGTTCTTC. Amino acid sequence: CASSRGHEQFF. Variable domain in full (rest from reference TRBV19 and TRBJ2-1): DGGITQSPKYLFRKEGQNVTLSCEQNLNHDAMYWYRQDPGQGLRLIYYSQIVNDFQKGDIAEGYSVSREKKESFPLTVTSAQKNPTAFYLCASSRGHEQFFGPGTRLTVL.

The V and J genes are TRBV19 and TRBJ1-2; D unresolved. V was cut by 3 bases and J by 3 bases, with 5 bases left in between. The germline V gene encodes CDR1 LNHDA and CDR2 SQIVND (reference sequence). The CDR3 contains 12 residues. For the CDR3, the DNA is TGTGCCAGTAGTATTGTCGACTATGGCTACACCTTC. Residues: CASSIVDYGYTF.

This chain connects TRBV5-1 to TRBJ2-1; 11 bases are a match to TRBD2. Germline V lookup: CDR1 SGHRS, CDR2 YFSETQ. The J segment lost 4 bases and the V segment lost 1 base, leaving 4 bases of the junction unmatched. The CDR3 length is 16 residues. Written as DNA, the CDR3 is TGCGCCAGCAGCTTGACTAGCGGGGGCCATTACAATGAGCAGTTCTTC. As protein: CASSLTSGGHYNEQFF.

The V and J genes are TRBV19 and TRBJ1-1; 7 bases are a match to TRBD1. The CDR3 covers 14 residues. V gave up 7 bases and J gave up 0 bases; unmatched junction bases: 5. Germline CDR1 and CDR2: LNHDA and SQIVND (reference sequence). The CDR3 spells CASNPGQLNTEAFF. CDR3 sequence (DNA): TGTGCCAGTAACCCGGGACAGCTGAACACTGAAGCTTTCTTT.